This T cell receptor beta chain was identified in a study of immune reconstitution after stem cell transplant in scleroderma. TCRdb redid the calling of the RT-PCR reads with MiXCR, one entry per CDR3 protein. Seen here are around 5,000 distinct CDR3 sequences, 8.5% observed once, and the top ten hold about 4.2%. This specimen was taken before or after autologous hematopoietic stem cell transplantation (not recorded which). The TCR comes from a male donor with systemic sclerosis.

CDR3 sequence (DNA): TGTGCCAGCAGTGAGCTAGCGCGGAGCGCAGATACGCAGTATTTT. This translates into CASSELARSADTQYF. The V gene is TRBV2, the J gene TRBJ2-3; TRBD2 is a possible D gene (6 bases). This CDR3 is 15 amino acids long. Germline CDR1 reads SNHLY; CDR2 reads FYNNEI. The germline V and J ends were trimmed by 3 bases and 4 bases, with 14 bases remaining between them.